The sequence of this T cell receptor (beta chain) was determined in a study of T cells in Graves' hyperthyroidism and ophthalmopathy. The CDR3 has 18 residues. From germline, CDR1 is MNHEY and CDR2 SMNVEV (reference sequence). V trimming: 5 bases; J trimming: 5 bases; junction bases outside the gene matches: 14. There were TCR beta CDR3 regions amplified from RNA transcripts. TCR CDR3 regions were first amplified by RT-PCR with HTBI primers. MiXCR, run by TCRdb on the multiplex PCR reads, gives a single entry per CDR3 protein. The profile shows around 690,000 distinct CDR3 sequences, 17% of them singletons. This clonotype was seen many times.

The clonotype was recovered from a man aged 50-60 years with Graves' hyperthyroidism. The specimen was blood. The rearrangement uses TRBV27 and TRBJ2-5; TRBD2 agrees at 13 bases. The chain's CDR3 is CASSRGWGTSGMMETQYF. Here the CDR3 DNA reads TGTGCCAGCAGTCGAGGGTGGGGGACTAGCGGGATGATGGAGACCCAGTACTTC.